These 32 T cell receptor beta chains originate from one sample sequenced in a study of blood T cell repertoires in COVID-19. Profiled with immunoSEQ multiplex PCR; TCRdb holds only in-frame clones, not every one. The sample yields 200,000 to 300,000 clones, roughly 80% seen once. What was sequenced was peripheral blood. Source of these receptors: a woman aged 60-70 years with active or convalescent COVID-19.

To note about this clone: Other DNA sequences in the sample encode the same CDR3. The rearrangement uses TRBV2 and TRBJ1-1, with TRBD1 identical over 9 bases. Germline-derived CDR1 and CDR2 are SNHLY and FYNNEI. J gave up 2 bases and V 4 bases, and 2 bases lay outside the gene matches. The CDR3 covers 14 residues. CDR3 DNA: TGTGCCAGCAGTGGTACAGGGGGCAACACTGAAGCTTTCTTT. Encoded protein: CASSGTGGNTEAFF.

The chain uses TRBV3-1 (or the pseudogene TRBV3-2) and TRBJ1-5; D is unresolved. Per the germline V gene, CDR1 is LGHDT and CDR2 is YNNKEL (reference sequence). The CDR3 runs 12 residues. V was clipped by 3 bases and J by 6 bases, with 6 bases between them. The CDR3 sequence: CASSQVGQPQHF. The CDR3 DNA follows: TGTGCCAGCAGCCAGGTCGGTCAGCCCCAGCATTTT.

This chain links TRBV6-5 with TRBJ2-7; a possible D gene is TRBD1 (6 bases). Trimming removed 5 bases from V and 0 bases from J, with 14 bases in between. Germline CDR1 is MNHEY and CDR2 is SVGAGI. This CDR3 region has 15 residues. The DNA of the CDR3 is TGTGCCAGCAGTCCCCGGGACACTAGCTCCTACGAGCAGTACTTC. Translating it yields CASSPRDTSSYEQYF.

This clone was seen once. The chain couples TRBV4-1 to TRBJ1-5; possibly TRBD1 for D (6 bases). The CDR3 runs 13 residues. Trimming took 0 bases from V and 9 from J, leaving 9 bases between them. Germline CDR1 is MGHRA and CDR2 is YSYEKL. Here the CDR3 DNA reads TGCGCCAGCAGCCAAGAAGGGGGTGGGCCCCAGCATTTT. Translation gives CASSQEGGGPQHF.

This clone appeared once. This chain uses TRBV27 with TRBJ2-3; the D gene is possibly TRBD2 (7 bases). The V end was cut by 6 bases, the J end by 2 bases, with 18 bases between. The CDR3 covers 16 residues. Per the germline V gene, CDR1 is MNHEY and CDR2 is SMNVEV (reference sequence). CDR3 sequence: CASSSPGGVVTDTQYF. CDR3 bases: TGTGCCAGCAGCAGCCCGGGGGGCGTCGTCACAGATACGCAGTATTTT.

V usage is TRBV5-1 and J usage is TRBJ2-1, with D possibly being TRBD1 (6 bases). The germline V gene encodes CDR1 SGHRS and CDR2 YFSETQ. The CDR3 has 12 amino acids. V was shortened by 4 bases and J by 8 bases, with 10 bases between the two germline ends. CDR3 residues: CASSTQGYEQFF. The CDR3 DNA reads TGCGCCAGCAGCACACAGGGCTATGAGCAGTTCTTC. Using reference TRBV5-1 and TRBJ2-1 for the parts outside the CDR3, the full variable domain is KAGVTQTPRYLIKTRGQQVTLSCSPISGHRSVSWYQQTPGQGLQFLFEYFSETQRNKGNFPGRFSGRQFSNSRSEMNVSTLELGDSALYLCASSTQGYEQFFGPGTRLTVL.

The chain recombines TRBV2 with TRBJ2-3, with 10 bases lining up with TRBD1. CDR3 length equals 16 residues. CDR1 is SNHLY, CDR2 FYNNEI, per germline. Losses at the gene ends were 5 bases for V and 0 bases for J; bases not matched to a gene: 5. The CDR3 reads CASSPAGQGSTDTQYF. CDR3 bases: TGTGCCAGCAGTCCGGCGGGACAGGGGAGCACAGATACGCAGTATTTT.

This clone has a single count. The rearrangement joins TRBV11-2 to TRBJ2-1, with 8 bases lining up with TRBD1. J was trimmed by 3 bases and V by 3 bases; bases with no gene match: 4. The CDR3 runs to 15 residues. Germline values: CDR1 SGHAT, CDR2 FQNNGV. CDR3 nucleotides: TGTGCCAGCAGCTTCGGACAGGGATACTACAATGAGCAGTTCTTC. It encodes CASSFGQGYYNEQFF. Combining the CDR3 with reference TRBV11-2 and TRBJ2-1 gives the whole variable domain EAGVAQSPRYKIIEKRQSVAFWCNPISGHATLYWYQQILGQGPKLLIQFQNNGVVDDSQLPKDRFSAERLKGVDSTLKIQPAKLEDSAVYLCASSFGQGYYNEQFFGPGTRLTVL.

This clone was recorded a few times. The gene calls are TRBV7-9 and TRBJ1-1, with 7 bases lining up with TRBD1. Unmatched junction bases numbered 7, after V lost 5 bases and J lost 1 base. Germline values: CDR1 SEHNR, CDR2 FQNEAQ (reference sequence). This CDR3 has 15 amino acids. CDR3 amino acids: CASSPRQGRNTEAFF. The DNA of the CDR3 is TGTGCCAGCAGCCCGAGACAGGGAAGGAACACTGAAGCTTTCTTT.

The J gene is TRBJ2-3, the V gene TRBV4-2, with TRBD2 identical over 8 bases. This CDR3 region has 19 residues. Germline CDR1 reads LGHNA; CDR2 reads YNFKEQ. The junction had 15 bases not matched to a gene; V was cut back by 0 bases and J by 4 bases. CDR3 sequence (DNA): TGTGCCAGCAGCCAAGATAGGGCGAACTACGGCGGGGGGCCAGATACGCAGTATTTT. Protein: CASSQDRANYGGGPDTQYF.

This chain joins TRBV9 and TRBJ1-2; the D gene is possibly TRBD1 (5 bases). This CDR3 comprises 15 residues. V was shortened by 3 bases and J by 1 base, with 13 bases between the two germline ends. The V gene's germline CDR1 is SGDLS and CDR2 YYNGEE. For the CDR3, the DNA is TGTGCCAGCAGCGCTCCTCGTCAGGGTAACTATGGCTACACCTTC. Translating it yields CASSAPRQGNYGYTF.

V and J are TRBV6-5 and TRBJ2-3; TRBD1 matches at 9 bases. This CDR3 has 14 amino acids. Germline V gives CDR1 MNHEY, CDR2 SVGAGI. Trimming took 6 bases from V and 4 from J; bases not matched to a gene: 5. CDR3 loop: CASSLDRGADTQYF. The CDR3 nucleotides are TGTGCCAGCAGCTTGGACAGGGGCGCAGATACGCAGTATTTT.

V usage is TRBV25-1 and J usage is TRBJ2-3; 14 nucleotides agree with TRBD2. V shed 5 bases, J shed 5 bases, and the junction held 12 bases outside the gene matches. The germline gives CDR1 MGHDK, CDR2 SYGVNS. The CDR3 is 18 amino acids. This CDR3 is CASSNRPGLAGAKDTQYF. CDR3 DNA: TGTGCCAGCAGTAATCGCCCGGGACTAGCGGGGGCCAAAGATACGCAGTATTTT.

The J gene is TRBJ2-5, the V gene TRBV7-3; D is unclear. The CDR3 runs 15 residues. V shed 6 bases and J shed 2 bases, with 16 bases lying between them. In germline, CDR1 is SGHTA, CDR2 FQGTGA. CDR3 loop: CASSFGGYSQETQYF. The CDR3 DNA reads TGTGCCAGCAGTTTCGGCGGCTACTCTCAAGAGACCCAGTACTTC.

This chain joins TRBV7-2 and TRBJ2-5; 8 nucleotides match TRBD2. The V and J ends lost 6 bases and 0 bases, in that order; junction bases with no gene match: 6. Germline CDR1 SGHTA, CDR2 FQGNSA. The CDR3 extends over 15 amino acids. The CDR3 region has the DNA TGTGCCAGCAGTCGACTAGCGAGGTACCAAGAGACCCAGTACTTC. Amino acids: CASSRLARYQETQYF. The variable domain in full, completed from reference TRBV7-2 and TRBJ2-5, reads GAGVSQSPSNKVTEKGKDVELRCDPISGHTALYWYRQSLGQGLEFLIYFQGNSAPDKSGLPSDRFSAERTGGSVSTLTIQRTQQEDSAVYLCASSRLARYQETQYFGPGTRLLVL.

V usage is TRBV6-5 and J usage is TRBJ1-5; D unresolved. The CDR3 extends over 14 amino acids. Germline V gene data show CDR1 as MNHEY and CDR2 as SVGAGI. V lost 8 bases and J 0 bases, leaving 11 bases between the germline ends. The CDR3 DNA follows: TGTGCCAGCTCTCGACACGGTAGCAATCAGCCCCAGCATTTT. Its protein is CASSRHGSNQPQHF.

The genes are TRBV6-5 and TRBJ2-7; D is perhaps TRBD1 (6 bases). CDR1 MNHEY and CDR2 SVGAGI come from the germline V gene. Trimming removed 0 bases at V and 4 bases at J, with 16 bases between. The CDR3 loop spans 16 amino acids. For the CDR3, the DNA is TGTGCCAGCAGTTACTCTAGCCTGACAGGACAGTACGAGCAGTACTTC. Translated, it gives CASSYSSLTGQYEQYF.

The V and J genes are TRBV28 and TRBJ2-3; D gene ambiguous. Trimming removed 7 bases from V and 2 bases from J, with 13 bases in between. The CDR3 loop spans 14 amino acids. Germline V gene lookup returns CDR1 MDHEN and CDR2 SYDVKM. The CDR3 here is CASTNGPNTDTQYF. CDR3 nucleotide sequence: TGTGCCAGCACCAACGGTCCGAACACAGATACGCAGTATTTT.

V usage is TRBV4-1 and J usage is TRBJ1-1; maybe TRBD1 (6 bases). The CDR3 runs to 18 residues. The V gene lost 4 bases and the J gene lost 1 base, with 22 bases spanning the gap. Germline CDR1 is MGHRA and CDR2 is YSYEKL. CDR3 in amino acids: CASSPEIRVGGRNTEAFF. The CDR3 DNA reads TGCGCCAGCAGCCCCGAAATCAGGGTTGGGGGCCGGAACACTGAAGCTTTCTTT.

This chain connects TRBV18 to TRBJ2-4, with 8 bases matching TRBD2. This CDR3 region has 17 residues. CDR1 is KGHSH and CDR2 is LQKENI in the germline V gene. With V trimmed by 0 bases and J by 4 bases, 8 bases remained unmatched. Written as DNA, the CDR3 is TGTGCCAGCTCACCACCCGGGGGGTTAGCGGGGAAAAACATTCAGTACTTC. Protein sequence: CASSPPGGLAGKNIQYF. The full variable domain, rest sourced from reference TRBV18 and TRBJ2-4, is NAGVMQNPRHLVRRRGQEARLRCSPMKGHSHVYWYRQLPEEGLKFMVYLQKENIIDESGMPKERFSAEFPKEGPSILRIQQVVRGDSAAYFCASSPPGGLAGKNIQYFGAGTRLSVL.

The chain has TRBV2 and TRBJ2-5; D may be TRBD1 (5 bases). The CDR3 extends over 13 amino acids. Trimming stripped 8 bases from V and 2 bases from J, with 12 bases between. Germline values: CDR1 SNHLY, CDR2 FYNNEI. The CDR3 DNA reads as TGTGCCAGCCTCCCAGGGCGGCAAGAGACCCAGTACTTC. The encoded protein is CASLPGRQETQYF.

The J gene is TRBJ1-6, the V gene TRBV5-5, with D tentatively TRBD1 (5 bases). CDR1 SGHKS and CDR2 YYEKEE come from the germline V gene (reference sequence). There are 14 residues in the CDR3. Deletions cut 7 bases from V and 10 bases from J, with 18 bases between. The CDR3: CASLGGTFGSPLHF. CDR3 DNA sequence: TGTGCCAGCCTCGGGGGGACCTTTGGGTCACCCCTCCACTTT. The full variable domain, completed using reference TRBV5-5 and TRBJ1-6, is DAGVTQSPTHLIKTRGQQVTLRCSPISGHKSVSWYQQVLGQGPQFIFQYYEKEERGRGNFPDRFSARQFPNYSSELNVNALLLGDSALYLCASLGGTFGSPLHFGNGTRLTVT.

This clone was found once. The chain is built from TRBV20-1 and TRBJ1-1; no clear D. From germline, CDR1 is DFQATT and CDR2 SNEGSKA (reference sequence). This CDR3 has 11 residues. Trimming removed 1 base from V and 11 bases from J, with 11 bases in between. This CDR3 is CSARVRGGAFF. The DNA for the CDR3 is TGCAGTGCTAGAGTACGGGGAGGGGCTTTCTTT.

The chain combines TRBV7-9 with TRBJ1-1; the D is unclear. CDR3 length equals 14 residues. V was trimmed by 5 bases and J by 3 bases, leaving 13 bases between them. Germline V CDR1 and CDR2: SEHNR, FQNEAQ (reference sequence). CDR3 sequence (DNA): TGTGCCAGCAGCAAACAGTCGGGGTACACTGAAGCTTTCTTT. It specifies CASSKQSGYTEAFF.

This clone occurred once. The CDR3 bases are TGTGCCAGCAGCGGTCCCCCGACAGCCTCTAACTATGGCTACACCTTC. The encoded protein is CASSGPPTASNYGYTF. This chain joins TRBV6-6 and TRBJ1-2, with D perhaps TRBD1 (5 bases). The V gene's germline CDR1 is MNHNY and CDR2 SVGAGI (reference sequence). The V gene lost 6 bases and the J gene lost 0 bases, with 17 bases spanning the gap. The length of the CDR3 is 16 residues.

V is TRBV6-6 and J is TRBJ2-5, with 7 bases that match TRBD1. This CDR3 contains 17 residues. CDR1 and CDR2 from the germline V gene are MNHNY and SVGAGI (reference sequence). The V and J ends lost 5 bases and 0 bases, in that order; junction bases with no gene match: 12. The CDR3 DNA is TGTGCCAGCAGTCTCTTAAGCGGCAGGGGGTACCAAGAGACCCAGTACTTC. Translating it yields CASSLLSGRGYQETQYF.

The CDR3: CASRIDPSTGGDPEQYF. The CDR3 nucleotides are TGTGCCAGCAGGATCGACCCCTCAACAGGGGGCGATCCCGAGCAGTACTTC. The chain has TRBV7-3 and TRBJ2-7; 9 bases fit TRBD1. Looked up from germline, CDR1 is SGHTA and CDR2 is FQGTGA. The trim removed 6 bases at V and 6 bases at J, leaving 18 bases unmatched. CDR3 size: 17 residues.

The rearrangement joins TRBV27 to TRBJ1-1; the match to TRBD1 covers 9 bases. This CDR3 spans 15 amino acids. Germline assignment: CDR1 MNHEY and CDR2 SMNVEV (reference sequence). With V trimmed by 0 bases and J by 6 bases, 5 bases remained unmatched. The CDR3, as DNA: TGTGCCAGCAGTTTATCGGGGACAGGGCGGGCTGAAGCTTTCTTT. Its translation: CASSLSGTGRAEAFF.

V is TRBV10-3 and J is TRBJ1-1, with TRBD1 identical over 7 bases. Unmatched junction bases numbered 2, after V lost 1 base and J lost 0 bases. The CDR3 has 15 amino acids. Germline lookup yields CDR1 ENHRY and CDR2 SYGVKD. The CDR3 loop reads CAISELTGVNTEAFF. CDR3 bases: TGTGCCATCAGTGAGTTAACAGGGGTGAACACTGAAGCTTTCTTT.

CDR3 sequence (DNA): TGTGCCAGCAAAGGTGGGAGCGGCCAAGAGACCCAGTACTTC. Its translation: CASKGGSGQETQYF. The chain couples TRBV27 to TRBJ2-5, with D maybe TRBD2 (5 bases). This CDR3 is 14 amino acids long. Germline CDR1 and CDR2: MNHEY and SMNVEV (reference sequence). Trimming took 7 bases from V and 1 from J, leaving 13 bases between them.

The chain employs TRBV27 and TRBJ1-2; a weak D match, TRBD1 (6 bases). Germline CDR1 MNHEY, CDR2 SMNVEV (reference sequence). Between the trimmed V and J ends, which lost 4 bases and 8 bases, there was a span of 26 bases. The CDR3 is 17 amino acids. CDR3: CASSSHNTGSSAGGYTF. The CDR3 nucleotides read TGTGCCAGCAGTTCCCACAATACAGGGTCGAGTGCGGGCGGCTACACCTTC.

J is TRBJ2-1 and V is TRBV4-1; 8 bases fit TRBD1. CDR1 is MGHRA and CDR2 is YSYEKL in the germline V gene. V lost 4 bases to trimming and J lost 4 bases; unmatched junction nucleotides: 9. The CDR3 runs to 16 residues. CDR3 nucleotides: TGCGCCAGCAGCCTCGGGGTGGGACAGGTTTACAATGAGCAGTTCTTC. Amino acid sequence: CASSLGVGQVYNEQFF.